The 31 T cell receptor beta chains below were found in one sample sequenced in a study of OX40 agonist ivuxolimab in advanced cancers. Sequencing was performed with immunoSEQ multiplex PCR; in TCRdb, only in-frame clones are kept and a portion is missing. The data hold around 87,000 clones, with 85% to 95% observed a single time. The sample was CD4+ or CD8+ T cells sorted from blood, taken in a trial of the OX40 agonist ivuxolimab. The receptors come from an adult with an advanced solid tumor such as melanoma, head and neck, liver or kidney cancer.

The chain couples TRBV5-4 to TRBJ1-1; D is unclear. V was cut by 3 bases and J by 7 bases, with 7 bases left in between. This CDR3 is 11 amino acids long. In germline, CDR1 is SGHNT, CDR2 YYREEE (reference sequence). CDR3 nucleotides: TGTGCCAGCAGCTACGGGGTTGAAGCTTTCTTT. This gives the protein CASSYGVEAFF.

The chain employs TRBV7-9 and TRBJ2-5, with TRBD2 matching over 9 bases. The CDR3 sequence is 18 residues long. Germline assignment: CDR1 SEHNR and CDR2 FQNEAQ (reference sequence). The V gene end was trimmed by 1 base and the J gene end by 4 bases; junction bases not matched to a gene: 13. Here the CDR3 reads CASSLGPYIAGVGETQYF. The CDR3 bases are TGTGCCAGCAGCTTAGGACCCTATATAGCGGGAGTGGGAGAGACCCAGTACTTC.

This clone was detected only once. The chain links TRBV6-6 to TRBJ2-5; maybe TRBD2 (5 bases). The CDR3 extends over 13 amino acids. V was pared by 2 bases and J by 5 bases, with 9 bases between. Germline CDR1 and CDR2: MNHNY and SVGAGI (reference sequence). As DNA, the CDR3 is TGTGCCAGCAGTTACCCGCCGGGGGAGACCCAGTACTTC. Translation: CASSYPPGETQYF.

This chain connects TRBV7-6 to TRBJ2-1; maybe TRBD2 (6 bases). Trimming left V 5 bases short and J 9 bases short, with 17 bases between. The V gene's germline CDR1 is SGHVS and CDR2 FNYEAQ. The CDR3 length is 14 residues. Here the CDR3 DNA reads TGTGCCAGCAGCCGCGCCTGGACTACCGGTGAGCAGTTCTTC. Encoded protein: CASSRAWTTGEQFF.

V usage is TRBV4-1 and J usage is TRBJ2-7, with D possibly being TRBD1 (6 bases). The CDR3 covers 12 residues. V lost 6 bases and J 3 bases, leaving 9 bases between the germline ends. The germline V gene encodes CDR1 MGHRA and CDR2 YSYEKL. Here the CDR3 reads CASSLDSYEQYF. CDR3 sequence (DNA): TGCGCCAGCAGTTTGGACAGCTACGAGCAGTACTTC.

This clone appeared many times. This chain joins TRBV27 and TRBJ1-5; D remains unclear. CDR3 length: 13 amino acids. Germline V gene data show CDR1 as MNHEY and CDR2 as SMNVEV (reference sequence). V dropped 5 bases and J dropped 7 bases, with 12 bases sitting between them. In nucleotides, the CDR3 is TGTGCCAGCAGTCGAGGGAGCGGGCAGCCCCAGCATTTT. Protein sequence: CASSRGSGQPQHF.

This chain links TRBV5-6 with TRBJ2-1; maybe TRBD2 (6 bases). The ends were cut back, 7 bases at V and 6 bases at J, with 17 bases in the middle. Per germline, CDR1 SGHDT and CDR2 YYEEEE. The CDR3 length is 14 residues. As DNA, the CDR3 is TGTGCCAGCGGCCCTCGGGGGACGGTCAATGAGCAGTTCTTC. Encoded protein: CASGPRGTVNEQFF.

J is TRBJ2-2 and V is TRBV11-3, with TRBD2 identical over 8 bases. The CDR3 spans 16 residues. V was pared by 5 bases and J by 0 bases, with 5 bases of the junction left unmatched. Looked up from germline, CDR1 is SGHNT and CDR2 is YENEEA. The CDR3 is CASSPGGGPNTGELFF. CDR3 bases: TGTGCCAGCAGCCCCGGCGGGGGGCCGAACACCGGGGAGCTGTTTTTT.

The chain links TRBV6-5 to TRBJ2-5; D may match TRBD1 or TRBD2 (5 bases each). Trimming took off 2 bases at V and 5 bases at J, with 12 bases between the two ends. Germline V gene lookup returns CDR1 MNHEY and CDR2 SVGAGI. This CDR3 has 14 residues. CDR3 DNA sequence: TGTGCCAGCAGTTACGGGGGTCTCGGGGAGACCCAGTACTTC. Its translation: CASSYGGLGETQYF.

This chain connects TRBV28 to TRBJ2-7; 7 positions match TRBD2. V dropped 7 bases and J dropped 3; count of bases not matched to a gene: 6. The CDR3 totals 13 residues. CDR1 and CDR2 (germline): MDHEN, SYDVKM. CDR3 sequence (DNA): TGTGCCAGCACCCCACTAGCGCGCTACGAGCAGTACTTC. Its translation: CASTPLARYEQYF. Filled out from reference TRBV28 and TRBJ2-7, the complete variable domain reads DVKVTQSSRYLVKRTGEKVFLECVQDMDHENMFWYRQDPGLGLRLIYFSYDVKMKEKGDIPEGYSVSREKKERFSLILESASTNQTSMYLCASTPLARYEQYFGPGTRLTVT.

The chain couples TRBV5-6 to TRBJ1-2; unclear D gene. Germline loops: CDR1 SGHDT, CDR2 YYEEEE. V was trimmed by 0 bases and J by 5 bases, leaving 11 bases between them. CDR3 length equals 14 residues. The CDR3 nucleotides read TGTGCCAGCAGCTTGGCGAACCTCTTGTATGGCTACACCTTC. Amino acid sequence: CASSLANLLYGYTF.

The chain uses TRBV19 and TRBJ2-7; 8 bases line up with TRBD1. The CDR3 length is 14 residues. V trimming: 3 bases; J trimming: 1 base; junction bases outside the gene matches: 2. Germline CDR1 and CDR2: LNHDA and SQIVND (reference sequence). The DNA of the CDR3 is TGTGCCAGTAGTATGGGGACAGGTTCCTACGAGCAGTACTTC. This sequence encodes CASSMGTGSYEQYF.

This clone has just one count. DNA for the CDR3: TGTGCCAGCAGCCTGGAGTTGCGAGATACGCAGTATTTT. Translating it yields CASSLELRDTQYF. The gene calls are TRBV28 and TRBJ2-3; unclear D gene. This CDR3 region has 13 residues. Germline-derived CDR1 and CDR2 are MDHEN and SYDVKM. Trimming took 6 bases from V and 5 from J, leaving 12 bases between them.

The chain is built from TRBV10-3 and TRBJ1-2; 7 nucleotides match TRBD1. The CDR3 loop spans 15 amino acids. Germline-derived CDR1 and CDR2 are ENHRY and SYGVKD. V gave up 0 bases and J gave up 4 bases; unmatched junction bases: 5. The CDR3 coding sequence is TGTGCCATCAGTGAGTCCGGGACAGCGGTCTATGGCTACACCTTC. It translates to CAISESGTAVYGYTF.

The chain combines TRBV7-8 with TRBJ2-1, with 10 bases lining up with TRBD2. Germline V gene lookup returns CDR1 SGHVS and CDR2 FQNEAQ. The V and J ends lost 4 bases and 6 bases, in that order; junction bases with no gene match: 9. The CDR3 runs 16 residues. The CDR3 sequence: CASSYQSGRAVNEQFF. Written as DNA, the CDR3 is TGTGCCAGCAGCTACCAAAGCGGGAGGGCCGTCAATGAGCAGTTCTTC.

The rearrangement links TRBV4-1 to TRBJ2-5; D assignment may be TRBD1 or TRBD2 (5 bases each). Germline V gene data show CDR1 as MGHRA and CDR2 as YSYEKL. The V end lost 3 bases, the J end lost 0 bases, and 11 bases lay between the germline ends. The CDR3 consists of 15 residues. This chain's CDR3 is CASSHIGTDQETQYF. Here the CDR3 DNA reads TGCGCCAGCAGCCACATCGGGACGGACCAAGAGACCCAGTACTTC.

This chain uses TRBV19 with TRBJ1-4; no clear D gene. Germline values: CDR1 LNHDA, CDR2 SQIVND (reference sequence). V was pared by 3 bases and J by 5 bases, with 16 bases between. The CDR3 is made up of 16 amino acids. CDR3 in amino acids: CASSMGYDRANEKLFF. In DNA form, the CDR3 reads TGTGCCAGTAGTATGGGTTATGACCGCGCGAATGAAAAACTGTTTTTT.

The chain uses TRBV30 and TRBJ2-1; D assignment may be TRBD1 or TRBD2 (5 bases each). The CDR3 loop spans 12 amino acids. The V gene lost 2 bases and the J gene lost 12 bases, with 14 bases spanning the gap. Germline assignment: CDR1 GTSNPN and CDR2 SVGIG (reference sequence). The CDR3 loop is CAWSPVGVSQFF. The CDR3 DNA reads as TGTGCCTGGAGTCCTGTGGGGGTATCGCAGTTCTTC.

In nucleotides, the CDR3 is TGTGCCAGCGATATACTAAGGGGGCAGTGGACTGAAGCTTTCTTT. Residues: CASDILRGQWTEAFF. The chain combines TRBV6-6 with TRBJ1-1; 7 nucleotides line up with TRBD1. The CDR3 has 15 amino acids. J was trimmed by 5 bases and V by 8 bases; bases with no gene match: 14. Germline assignment: CDR1 MNHNY and CDR2 SVGAGI (reference sequence).

CDR3 sequence (DNA): TGTGCCACCGAGCGTGTAGCGGGGGGGTCCTACAATGAGCAGTTCTTC. Translation: CATERVAGGSYNEQFF. V usage is TRBV5-4 and J usage is TRBJ2-1, with TRBD2 matching 11 bases. Per germline, CDR1 SGHNT and CDR2 YYREEE (reference sequence). The J segment lost 1 base and the V segment lost 9 bases, leaving 9 bases of the junction unmatched. This CDR3 has 16 residues. The variable domain in full, completed from reference TRBV5-4 and TRBJ2-1, reads ETGVTQSPTHLIKTRGQQVTLRCSSQSGHNTVSWYQQALGQGPQFIFQYYREEENGRGNFPPRFSGLQFPNYSSELNVNALELDDSALYLCATERVAGGSYNEQFFGPGTRLTVL.

In DNA form, the CDR3 reads TGCGCCAGCAGCCAAGAGGGCTGGAACACTGAAGCTTTCTTT. It encodes CASSQEGWNTEAFF. J is TRBJ1-1 and V is TRBV4-1; D remains ambiguous. The CDR3 covers 14 residues. In germline, CDR1 is MGHRA, CDR2 YSYEKL. Trimming took off 0 bases at V and 1 base at J, with 6 bases between the two ends.

The chain uses TRBV4-1 and TRBJ1-1; D gene unclear. CDR1 MGHRA and CDR2 YSYEKL come from the germline V gene. CDR3 length equals 16 residues. V lost 0 bases to trimming and J lost 1 base, with 12 bases between them. CDR3 nucleotides: TGCGCCAGCAGCCAAGATCCGGCGGGCGCGAACACTGAAGCTTTCTTT. Encoded protein: CASSQDPAGANTEAFF.

The V call is TRBV6-5, the J call TRBJ2-1; either TRBD1 or TRBD2 may fit D (6 bases each). In germline, CDR1 is MNHEY, CDR2 SVGAGI. This CDR3 is built from 15 residues. The germline V and J ends were trimmed by 0 bases and 8 bases, with 14 bases remaining between them. CDR3 region: CASSYSTPRGDEQFF. The CDR3 DNA is TGTGCCAGCAGTTACTCGACCCCGAGGGGGGATGAGCAGTTCTTC.

The chain has TRBV4-2 and TRBJ2-1; 10 bases are shared with TRBD2. Germline V gene lookup returns CDR1 LGHNA and CDR2 YNFKEQ. Trimming at V came to 5 bases and at J to 2 bases, leaving 3 bases not matched to a gene. There are 15 residues in the CDR3. In DNA, the CDR3 is TGTGCCAGCAGCACTAGCGGGGACGCCTACAATGAGCAGTTCTTC. It is translated as CASSTSGDAYNEQFF.

The J gene is TRBJ2-2, the V gene TRBV5-1, with unresolved D. Germline CDR1 is SGHRS and CDR2 is YFSETQ. Trimming removed 4 bases at V and 5 bases at J, with 12 bases between. This CDR3 contains 14 residues. The CDR3 nucleotides are TGCGCCAGCAGCATATCAAAGGGTACCGGGGAGCTGTTTTTT. It translates to CASSISKGTGELFF.

This chain uses TRBV7-9 with TRBJ2-5; the D is unclear. The V and J ends lost 1 base and 3 bases respectively, with 9 bases between them. The CDR3 consists of 14 residues. CDR1 and CDR2 from the germline V gene are SEHNR and FQNEAQ (reference sequence). The CDR3 region has the DNA TGTGCCAGCAGCTTAGAAATCCAGAAAGAGACCCAGTACTTC. This sequence encodes CASSLEIQKETQYF.

The chain joins TRBV2 to TRBJ1-5; TRBD1 agrees at 10 bases. Germline-derived CDR1 and CDR2 are SNHLY and FYNNEI. J gave up 2 bases and V 7 bases, and 14 bases lay outside the gene matches. This CDR3 region has 18 residues. CDR3 residues: CASTALDRGNEGNQPQHF. The CDR3 bases are TGTGCCAGCACCGCGTTGGACAGGGGGAACGAAGGCAATCAGCCCCAGCATTTT.

The chain employs TRBV4-1 and TRBJ2-5; 8 bases map to TRBD2. This CDR3 has 16 residues. The germline V gene encodes CDR1 MGHRA and CDR2 YSYEKL. Trimming removed 2 bases from V and 4 bases from J; junction bases left unmatched: 9. This CDR3 reads CASSQFPGGPGETQYF. CDR3 sequence (DNA): TGCGCCAGCAGCCAATTCCCGGGAGGGCCGGGAGAGACCCAGTACTTC.

V gene TRBV13 combines with J gene TRBJ2-3; 12 bases match TRBD2. Germline V gene lookup returns CDR1 PRHDT and CDR2 FYEKMQ (reference sequence). V gave up 4 bases and J gave up 3 bases; unmatched junction bases: 11. The CDR3 runs 18 residues. The CDR3 protein is CASSSNFPTSGRTDTQYF. CDR3 in DNA: TGTGCCAGCAGCTCCAACTTCCCCACTAGCGGGAGGACAGATACGCAGTATTTT.

This CDR3 reads CASSIGSGPTEAFF. In nucleotides, the CDR3 is TGTGCCAGTAGTATAGGTTCAGGGCCAACTGAAGCTTTCTTT. The V and J genes are TRBV19 and TRBJ1-1, with D perhaps TRBD1 (5 bases). The V end was cut by 1 base, the J end by 5 bases, with 11 bases between. The germline gives CDR1 LNHDA, CDR2 SQIVND (reference sequence). CDR3 size: 14 residues.

This sequence joins TRBV9 and TRBJ2-7, with D possibly matching TRBD1 (5 bases). Trimming removed 0 bases at V and 3 bases at J, with 7 bases between. Germline lookup yields CDR1 SGDLS and CDR2 YYNGEE. The CDR3 extends over 13 amino acids. In nucleotides, the CDR3 is TGTGCCAGCAGCGTAGCTACAGGCTACGAGCAGTACTTC. Translation gives CASSVATGYEQYF.